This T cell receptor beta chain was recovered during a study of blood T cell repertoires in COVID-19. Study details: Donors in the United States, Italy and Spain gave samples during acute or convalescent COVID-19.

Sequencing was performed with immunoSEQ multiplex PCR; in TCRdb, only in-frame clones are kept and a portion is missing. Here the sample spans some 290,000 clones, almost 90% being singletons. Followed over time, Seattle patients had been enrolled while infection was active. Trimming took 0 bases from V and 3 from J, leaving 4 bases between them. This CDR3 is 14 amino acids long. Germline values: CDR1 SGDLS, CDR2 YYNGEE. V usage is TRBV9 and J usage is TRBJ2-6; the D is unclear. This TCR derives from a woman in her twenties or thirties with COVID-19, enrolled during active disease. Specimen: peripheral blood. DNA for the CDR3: TGTGCCAGCAGCGTAGGAGGTGGGGCCAACGTCCTGACTTTC. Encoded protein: CASSVGGGANVLTF.